This T cell receptor (beta chain) was recovered during a study of blood T cell repertoires in COVID-19. As handled by the study authors: Researchers report that nucleated cell counts were estimated from reference gene primer amplification. Sequenced by immunoSEQ multiplex PCR; TCRdb stores in-frame clones only, minus some. Clonal size and the V and J genes are those of that table, whereas D and trimming came from the DNA. This sample has about 240,000 clones, with over 75% found just once. This clone came up a few times. Germline assignment: CDR1 LNHDA and CDR2 SQIVND (reference sequence). V dropped 10 bases and J dropped 0 bases, with 13 bases sitting between them. CDR3 length: 14 residues.

This clonotype was obtained from a man under 40 who had recovered from COVID-19. Material for sequencing was peripheral blood. The rearrangement uses TRBV19 and TRBJ1-3; no reliable D call. CDR3 residues: CATMAGPSGNTIYF. As DNA, the CDR3 is TGTGCCACCATGGCTGGGCCCTCTGGAAACACCATATATTTT.